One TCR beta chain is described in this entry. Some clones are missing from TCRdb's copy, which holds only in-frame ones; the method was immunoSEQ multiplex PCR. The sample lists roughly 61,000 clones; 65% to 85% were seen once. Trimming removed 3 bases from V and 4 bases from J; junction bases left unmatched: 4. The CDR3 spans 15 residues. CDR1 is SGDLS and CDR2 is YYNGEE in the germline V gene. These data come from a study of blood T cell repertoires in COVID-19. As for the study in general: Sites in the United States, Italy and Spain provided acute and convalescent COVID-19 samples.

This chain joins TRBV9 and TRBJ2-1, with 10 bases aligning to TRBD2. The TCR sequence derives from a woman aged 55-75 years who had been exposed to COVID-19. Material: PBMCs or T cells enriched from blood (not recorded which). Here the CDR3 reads CASSEGTSVYNEQFF. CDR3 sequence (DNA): TGTGCCAGCAGCGAGGGGACTAGCGTGTACAATGAGCAGTTCTTC.